The sequence of this TCR beta chain was determined in a study of T cells in women clearing cervical HPV infection. Whole-study findings and limits: CIN3+ cases had significantly higher TCR repertoire richness than controls, but evenness did not differ.

Here immunoSEQ multiplex PCR was the method, and the copy in TCRdb shows in-frame clones only, minus some. The table for this sample gives more than 20,000 clones. With regard to this clone: Its antigen is currently unknown. The CDR3 is cut off 3 residues early in the read; its end comes from the germline J gene.

CDR3 length equals 14 residues. V lost 8 bases, J lost 5 bases, and 12 bases stayed unmatched. CDR1 and CDR2 from the germline V gene are WSHSY and SAAADI. This receptor was identified in a woman aged 18-70 years with a cervical HPV16 infection that either progressed to CIN3+ or cleared (not recorded which). The chain employs TRBV10-2 and TRBJ2-7; 7 bases match TRBD2. The sample taken for sequencing was blood buffy coat. The CDR3 region is CASVNGGTGDEQYF. CDR3 DNA (partial): TGCGCCAGCGTAAACGGGGGGACCGGCGACGAG.